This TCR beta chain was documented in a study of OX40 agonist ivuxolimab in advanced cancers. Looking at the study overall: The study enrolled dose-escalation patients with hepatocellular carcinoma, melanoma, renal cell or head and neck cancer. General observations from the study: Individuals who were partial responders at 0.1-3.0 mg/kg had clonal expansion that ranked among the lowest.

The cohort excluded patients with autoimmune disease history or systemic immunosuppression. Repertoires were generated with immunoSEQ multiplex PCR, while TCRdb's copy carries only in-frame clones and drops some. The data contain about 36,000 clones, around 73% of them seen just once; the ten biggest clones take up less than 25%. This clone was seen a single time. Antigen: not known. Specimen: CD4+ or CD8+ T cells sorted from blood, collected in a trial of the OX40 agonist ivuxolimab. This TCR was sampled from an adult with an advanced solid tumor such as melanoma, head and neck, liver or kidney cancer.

For the CDR3, the DNA is TGTGCCAGCAGTTATTACGTCTTTAGCGGTGAGCAGTTCTTC. Translating it yields CASSYYVFSGEQFF. The chain couples TRBV6-5 to TRBJ2-1, with D perhaps matching TRBD2 (6 bases). Looked up from germline, CDR1 is MNHEY and CDR2 is SVGAGI. The V end was cut by 3 bases, the J end by 9 bases, with 15 bases between. There are 14 residues in the CDR3.